Here is one T cell receptor (beta chain) with its context. The sample is drawn from a study of blood T cell repertoires in COVID-19. The overall study: The analysed material was cDNA or gDNA that came from T cells, B-cell-depleted T cells, or PBMCs.

Repertoires were generated with immunoSEQ multiplex PCR, while TCRdb's copy carries only in-frame clones and drops some. The data hold over 250,000 clones, with roughly 80% observed a single time. The CDR3 consists of 13 residues. The germline V gene has CDR1 SQVTM and CDR2 ANQGSEA. Germline trimming cut 7 bases from V and 4 bases from J; bases unmatched to any gene: 1. This chain links TRBV29-1 with TRBJ2-2; 12 positions match TRBD2. What was sequenced was peripheral blood. The sequence came from a human donor with COVID-19, enrolled during active disease. The donor label of this sample is uncertain. The CDR3 protein is CSGGLAGTGELFF. CDR3 in DNA: TGCAGCGGGGGACTAGCGGGCACCGGGGAGCTGTTTTTT.